Listed here are 32 T cell receptor beta chains from one sample, sequenced in a study of T cell repertoires in cytomegalovirus infection. TCRdb ran MiXCR on the reads and lists one entry per CDR3 protein. There are about 770,000 distinct CDR3 sequences in the sample; 25% to 35% occur only once, and 10% to 15% lies in the top ten. Their antigens remain unidentified. Source: cultured CD8+ T cells from PBMCs, taken from culture after CMV antigen stimulation. These receptors were obtained from a human donor in good health (CMV status not recorded). Some clones in this sample may be carry-over from other donors' samples.

There are many counts of this clonotype. This rearrangement joins TRBV7-2 to TRBJ2-7, with D possibly being TRBD1 (6 bases). Trimming pared 1 base from V and 6 bases from J, leaving 25 bases between. CDR1 and CDR2 from the germline V gene are SGHTA and FQGNSA. The CDR3 runs to 18 residues. In DNA, the CDR3 is TGTGCCAGCAGCTTAGATGGGCACAGGGTCGGAGAAACTCGCGAGCAGTACTTC. Its translation is CASSLDGHRVGETREQYF.

This clonotype has only a few counts. The genes are TRBV6-5 and TRBJ1-1; 10 nucleotides agree with TRBD1. Germline V gives CDR1 MNHEY, CDR2 SVGAGI. J lost 3 bases, V lost 7 bases, and 8 bases had no gene match. The CDR3 covers 15 residues. This CDR3 is CASNSPGTGDTEAFF. In DNA form, the CDR3 reads TGTGCCAGCAACTCCCCCGGGACAGGGGACACTGAAGCTTTCTTT.

The rearrangement joins TRBV20-1 to TRBJ1-5; D is uncertain. The CDR3 consists of 11 residues. CDR1 and CDR2 from the germline V gene are DFQATT and SNEGSKA (reference sequence). Trimming shortened V by 7 bases and J by 4 bases, and 8 bases separated the two germline ends. In nucleotides, the CDR3 is TGCAGTGGGGGAGGTAATCAGCCCCAGCATTTT. It translates to CSGGGNQPQHF.

There are many counts of this clonotype. The chain links TRBV7-2 to TRBJ1-1; D not resolved. The V end was cut by 1 base, the J end by 5 bases, with 11 bases between. This CDR3 has 14 amino acids. CDR1 SGHTA and CDR2 FQGNSA come from the germline V gene. This chain's CDR3 is CASSLGSERTEAFF. CDR3 in DNA: TGTGCCAGCAGCTTAGGCAGCGAGAGGACTGAAGCTTTCTTT.

This clonotype was observed a few times. DNA for the CDR3: TGTGCCAGCAGGGGGACAGGGACCTACGAGCAGTACTTC. It specifies CASRGTGTYEQYF. The genes are TRBV7-3 and TRBJ2-7; 9 nucleotides match TRBD1. Germline CDR1 SGHTA, CDR2 FQGTGA. Losses at the gene ends were 6 bases for V and 2 bases for J; bases not matched to a gene: 2. This CDR3 is built from 13 residues.

The CDR3 DNA is TGTGCTAGCGCAGGGAGCAATCAGCCCCAGCATTTT. Protein product: CASAGSNQPQHF. The chain is built from TRBV12-5 and TRBJ1-5; tentatively, D is TRBD1 (5 bases). The CDR3 extends over 12 amino acids. Germline values: CDR1 LGHNT, CDR2 FRNRAP. The V end was cut by 9 bases, the J end by 1 base, with 7 bases between.

This clonotype showed up just a few times. The V call is TRBV12-3 or TRBV12-4, the J call TRBJ1-2; D ambiguous. The CDR3 has 13 amino acids. Trimming took 0 bases from V and 5 from J, leaving 7 bases between them. The CDR3 protein is CASSLAEDYGYTF. CDR3 coding DNA: TGTGCCAGCAGTTTAGCCGAAGATTATGGCTACACCTTC.

There are a few counts of this clonotype. The chain recombines TRBV7-3 with TRBJ2-3, with 7 bases that match TRBD1. Trimming at V came to 4 bases and at J to 1 base, leaving 5 bases not matched to a gene. Germline V gene lookup returns CDR1 SGHTA and CDR2 FQGTGA. CDR3 length equals 15 residues. The CDR3 is CASSWTGSGTDTQYF. CDR3 DNA: TGTGCCAGCAGCTGGACAGGATCGGGCACAGATACGCAGTATTTT.

The table lists this clonotype with many counts. V usage is TRBV7-6 and J usage is TRBJ2-3; 15 positions agree with TRBD2. After removal of 6 bases from V and 3 bases from J, the junction contained 4 bases not matched to a gene. Per germline, CDR1 SGHVS and CDR2 FNYEAQ. CDR3 size: 16 residues. The chain's CDR3 is CASSSGLAGGTDTQYF. For the CDR3, the DNA is TGTGCCAGCAGTTCCGGACTAGCGGGGGGGACAGATACGCAGTATTTT.

The rearrangement joins TRBV4-2 to TRBJ1-2; the match to TRBD1 covers 8 bases. The CDR3 totals 15 residues. The germline CDR1 and CDR2 sequences are LGHNA and YNFKEQ. The junction had 9 bases not matched to a gene; V was cut back by 3 bases and J by 6 bases. The CDR3 loop is CASSHLVQGGNGYTF. CDR3 in DNA: TGTGCCAGCAGCCATCTGGTACAGGGGGGCAATGGCTACACCTTC.

The table lists this clonotype with a few counts. The gene calls are TRBV15 and TRBJ2-2, with D unresolved. V was cut by 1 base and J by 0 bases, with 21 bases left in between. Germline V gene data show CDR1 as LNHNV and CDR2 as YYDKDF (reference sequence). There are 20 residues in the CDR3. The CDR3 coding sequence is TGTGCCACCAGCAGAGGTTTTAGTAGGGAATCTGCTGCGAACACCGGGGAGCTGTTTTTT. Residues: CATSRGFSRESAANTGELFF.

This clonotype was detected only a few times. V and J are TRBV7-9 and TRBJ2-2; 7 nucleotides align to TRBD1. This CDR3 comprises 18 residues. Losses at the gene ends were 6 bases for V and 3 bases for J; bases not matched to a gene: 16. Germline V gene sequence: CDR1 SEHNR, CDR2 FQNEAQ (reference sequence). CDR3 loop: CASRPNRDRSLDTGELFF. The CDR3 coding sequence is TGTGCCAGCAGGCCAAACCGGGACAGAAGCCTGGACACCGGGGAGCTGTTTTTT.

The chain has TRBV10-2 and TRBJ2-3; the D call may be TRBD1 or TRBD2 (5 bases each). V was clipped by 2 bases and J by 0 bases, with 18 bases between them. The V gene's germline CDR1 is WSHSY and CDR2 SAAADI. The CDR3 has 18 residues. CDR3 sequence reads: CASSEPRGLRVSTDTQYF. In nucleotides, the CDR3 is TGCGCCAGCAGTGAGCCCCGAGGGCTCAGGGTTAGCACAGATACGCAGTATTTT.

The chain couples TRBV27 to TRBJ2-1; D gene uncertain. Deletions cut 10 bases from V and 4 bases from J, with 14 bases between. This CDR3 is 13 amino acids long. Germline values: CDR1 MNHEY, CDR2 SMNVEV (reference sequence). As DNA, the CDR3 is TGTGCCACCCAAGGTGTCCCTTACAATGAGCAGTTCTTC. Protein: CATQGVPYNEQFF.

The chain is built from TRBV11-2 and TRBJ1-2; 9 bases line up with TRBD1. CDR1 and CDR2 (germline): SGHAT, FQNNGV. J was trimmed by 3 bases and V by 5 bases; bases with no gene match: 7. The CDR3 has 15 amino acids. The CDR3 region is CASSTGTGLHYGYTF. In DNA, the CDR3 is TGTGCCAGCAGCACCGGGACAGGGTTGCACTATGGCTACACCTTC.

This clonotype has just a few counts. The chain couples TRBV4-1 to TRBJ1-1; 8 nucleotides align to TRBD1. Per the germline V gene, CDR1 is MGHRA and CDR2 is YSYEKL. The CDR3 loop spans 17 amino acids. J was trimmed by 3 bases and V by 1 base; bases with no gene match: 10. DNA for the CDR3: TGCGCCAGCAGCCAAGTTGCGACAGGGGCTGCTCACACTGAAGCTTTCTTT. Residues: CASSQVATGAAHTEAFF.

The CDR3, as DNA: TGTGCCAGCAGTTTGACAGGGGGCTATGAGCAGTTCTTC. It translates to CASSLTGGYEQFF. The V gene is TRBV27, the J gene TRBJ2-1; TRBD1 aligns across 10 bases. Germline CDR1 and CDR2: MNHEY and SMNVEV (reference sequence). The CDR3 is 13 residues long. V shed 3 bases, J shed 8 bases, and the junction held 1 base outside the gene matches.

There are many counts of this clonotype. The chain employs TRBV7-9 and TRBJ1-5, with D uncertain. V shed 5 bases and J shed 2 bases, with 7 bases lying between them. CDR3 length: 13 residues. Germline V gene data show CDR1 as SEHNR and CDR2 as FQNEAQ (reference sequence). The CDR3: CASSAAGNQPQHF. CDR3 DNA sequence: TGTGCCAGCAGCGCCGCCGGCAATCAGCCCCAGCATTTT. The whole variable domain, filled in from reference TRBV7-9 and TRBJ1-5, reads DTGVSQNPRHKITKRGQNVTFRCDPISEHNRLYWYRQTLGQGPEFLTYFQNEAQLEKSRLLSDRFSAERPKGSFSTLEIQRTEQGDSAMYLCASSAAGNQPQHFGDGTRLSIL.

This chain connects TRBV20-1 to TRBJ2-1; D is possibly TRBD2 (7 bases). The germline V and J ends were trimmed by 1 base and 3 bases, with 16 bases remaining between them. CDR1 and CDR2 from the germline V gene are DFQATT and SNEGSKA (reference sequence). The CDR3 loop spans 16 amino acids. CDR3: CSARGVTGGHYNEQFF. DNA of the CDR3: TGCAGTGCTAGAGGGGTAACGGGGGGCCACTACAATGAGCAGTTCTTC.

This chain joins TRBV13 and TRBJ2-7; D possibly corresponds to TRBD2 (5 bases). Trimming shortened V by 5 bases and J by 4 bases, and 18 bases separated the two germline ends. CDR1 is PRHDT, CDR2 FYEKMQ, per germline (reference sequence). The CDR3 runs 15 residues. CDR3 in DNA: TGTGCCAGCAGCGCCAGGAAGGAACGGGGTTACGAGCAGTACTTC. This codes for CASSARKERGYEQYF.

This chain uses TRBV9 with TRBJ2-5, with D perhaps given as TRBD1 or TRBD2 (5 bases each). V was trimmed by 3 bases and J by 2 bases, leaving 14 bases between them. The germline V gene encodes CDR1 SGDLS and CDR2 YYNGEE. The CDR3 spans 15 residues. In DNA, the CDR3 is TGTGCCAGCAGCGCCAGTGGGACCCCACAAGAGACCCAGTACTTC. Translating gives CASSASGTPQETQYF. Looking up the rest from reference TRBV9 and TRBJ2-5 gives the full variable domain: DSGVTQTPKHLITATGQRVTLRCSPRSGDLSVYWYQQSLDQGLQFLIQYYNGEERAKGNILERFSAQQFPDLHSELNLSSLELGDSALYFCASSASGTPQETQYFGPGTRLLVL.

This chain links TRBV27 with TRBJ2-4; TRBD1 matches 9 bases. CDR3 size: 17 residues. Germline V CDR1 and CDR2: MNHEY, SMNVEV (reference sequence). Losses at the gene ends were 0 bases for V and 4 bases for J; bases not matched to a gene: 7. The CDR3 region has the DNA TGTGCCAGCAGTTTATCGGGGTGGGACAGGGTGAAAAACATTCAGTACTTC. Translation gives CASSLSGWDRVKNIQYF.

The rearrangement joins TRBV27 to TRBJ2-3, with unresolved D. Deletions cut 0 bases from V and 5 bases from J, with 6 bases between. Looked up from germline, CDR1 is MNHEY and CDR2 is SMNVEV (reference sequence). This CDR3 has 13 amino acids. The chain's CDR3 is CASSLSKIDTQYF. The CDR3 nucleotides are TGTGCCAGCAGTTTATCGAAGATAGATACGCAGTATTTT.

V is TRBV20-1 and J is TRBJ1-1, with a weak D call TRBD1 (6 bases). Germline CDR1 is DFQATT and CDR2 is SNEGSKA (reference sequence). Trimming removed 3 bases from V and 3 bases from J, with 17 bases in between. The CDR3 extends over 15 amino acids. CDR3: CSARPPGALYTEAFF. CDR3 sequence (DNA): TGCAGTGCTAGGCCACCGGGGGCGCTGTACACTGAAGCTTTCTTT.

This clonotype was observed a few times. The V call is TRBV19, the J call TRBJ2-1, with D tentatively TRBD1 (5 bases). V dropped 7 bases and J dropped 2 bases, with 15 bases sitting between them. This CDR3 is 15 amino acids long. Germline assignment: CDR1 LNHDA and CDR2 SQIVND (reference sequence). CDR3 bases: TGTGCCAGTATGGGGCTCTCCACCCCCTACAATGAGCAGTTCTTC. Protein: CASMGLSTPYNEQFF.

This clonotype was picked up one time. The V call is TRBV9, the J call TRBJ1-1, with TRBD1 as a possible D gene (5 bases). In germline, CDR1 is SGDLS, CDR2 YYNGEE. The CDR3 runs to 16 residues. V was clipped by 5 bases and J by 1 base, with 18 bases between them. CDR3 coding DNA: TGTGCCAGCAGTTTCTCAATCAGGGATCCGAACACTGAAGCTTTCTTT. It yields the protein CASSFSIRDPNTEAFF.

The chain couples TRBV27 to TRBJ2-1; D is perhaps TRBD2 (5 bases). Trimming left V 5 bases short and J 5 bases short, with 22 bases between. The CDR3 runs 17 residues. Per the germline V gene, CDR1 is MNHEY and CDR2 is SMNVEV (reference sequence). CDR3 in DNA: TGTGCCAGCAGTGGGAGAGCCGGCCCTCGTCCAAACAATGAGCAGTTCTTC. Protein product: CASSGRAGPRPNNEQFF.

The table lists this clonotype with a few counts. The chain combines TRBV11-3 with TRBJ2-2, with 7 bases aligning to TRBD1. Germline CDR1 SGHNT, CDR2 YENEEA. The CDR3 runs to 14 residues. The junction had 6 bases not matched to a gene; V was cut back by 6 bases and J by 5 bases. CDR3 amino acids: CASRHTGATGELFF. As DNA, the CDR3 is TGTGCCAGCAGACATACAGGGGCGACCGGGGAGCTGTTTTTT.

A few counts support this clonotype. The chain links TRBV20-1 to TRBJ2-3; 9 bases are a match to TRBD2. V trimming: 0 bases; J trimming: 0 bases; junction bases outside the gene matches: 4. The CDR3 loop spans 16 amino acids. The germline V gene encodes CDR1 DFQATT and CDR2 SNEGSKA (reference sequence). CDR3 residues: CSARDGAGGSTDTQYF. In nucleotides, the CDR3 is TGCAGTGCTAGAGATGGGGCGGGGGGGAGCACAGATACGCAGTATTTT.

Only a few counts were recorded for this clonotype. The chain carries TRBV4-1 and TRBJ2-2; D possibly corresponds to TRBD2 (5 bases). The CDR3 sequence is 16 residues long. Trimming stripped 0 bases from V and 7 bases from J, with 15 bases between. Germline V gene lookup returns CDR1 MGHRA and CDR2 YSYEKL. The DNA of the CDR3 is TGCGCCAGCAGCCAAGATCAAGACGGGGTAGACGGGGAGCTGTTTTTT. As protein: CASSQDQDGVDGELFF.

The V gene is TRBV6-6, the J gene TRBJ2-5, with TRBD2 matching 7 bases. V dropped 5 bases and J dropped 0; count of bases not matched to a gene: 6. The CDR3 covers 15 residues. Germline V gene sequence: CDR1 MNHNY, CDR2 SVGAGI (reference sequence). Here the CDR3 reads CASSTGTMYQETQYF. Written as DNA, the CDR3 is TGTGCCAGCAGTACCGGGACTATGTACCAAGAGACCCAGTACTTC.

This clonotype was counted many times. This chain joins TRBV7-8 and TRBJ1-1; 7 bases agree with TRBD1. CDR1 is SGHVS, CDR2 FQNEAQ, per germline. The junction had 8 bases not matched to a gene; V was cut back by 3 bases and J by 4 bases. The CDR3 length is 15 residues. The CDR3 DNA sequence: TGTGCCAGCAGCTTTTCCGGGACAGAGGGCACTGAAGCTTTCTTT. This encodes CASSFSGTEGTEAFF.